What follows is one TCR beta chain and its context. This sample was taken from a study of control samples from healthy donors and cancer patients. Germline assignment: CDR1 MRHNA and CDR2 SNTAGT. Trimming took 3 bases from V and 11 from J, leaving 14 bases between them. CDR3 length equals 14 residues. The assay was immunoSEQ multiplex PCR, and TCRdb's table has in-frame clones only and misses some. The sample has roughly 120,000 clones, 90% to 95% seen once. The chain joins TRBV6-4 to TRBJ1-6; TRBD1 might be the D (5 bases). The receptor was isolated from a man in his fifties with head and neck cancer. Sequencing was carried out using PBMCs. The CDR3 DNA reads as TGTGCCAGCAGTGAATGGCAGGGATTTACACCCCTCCACTTT. Its protein product is CASSEWQGFTPLHF.